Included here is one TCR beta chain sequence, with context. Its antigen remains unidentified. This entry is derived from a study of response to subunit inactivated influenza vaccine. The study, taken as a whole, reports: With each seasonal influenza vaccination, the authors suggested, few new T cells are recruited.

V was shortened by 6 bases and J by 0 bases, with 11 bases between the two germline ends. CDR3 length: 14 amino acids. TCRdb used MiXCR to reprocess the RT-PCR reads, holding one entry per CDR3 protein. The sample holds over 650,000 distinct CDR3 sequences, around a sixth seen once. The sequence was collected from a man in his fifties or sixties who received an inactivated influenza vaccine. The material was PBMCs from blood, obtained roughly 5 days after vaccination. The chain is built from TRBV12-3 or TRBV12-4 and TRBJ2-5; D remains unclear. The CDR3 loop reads CASSPPSYQETQYF. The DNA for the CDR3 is TGTGCCAGCAGCCCTCCCAGTTACCAAGAGACCCAGTACTTC.